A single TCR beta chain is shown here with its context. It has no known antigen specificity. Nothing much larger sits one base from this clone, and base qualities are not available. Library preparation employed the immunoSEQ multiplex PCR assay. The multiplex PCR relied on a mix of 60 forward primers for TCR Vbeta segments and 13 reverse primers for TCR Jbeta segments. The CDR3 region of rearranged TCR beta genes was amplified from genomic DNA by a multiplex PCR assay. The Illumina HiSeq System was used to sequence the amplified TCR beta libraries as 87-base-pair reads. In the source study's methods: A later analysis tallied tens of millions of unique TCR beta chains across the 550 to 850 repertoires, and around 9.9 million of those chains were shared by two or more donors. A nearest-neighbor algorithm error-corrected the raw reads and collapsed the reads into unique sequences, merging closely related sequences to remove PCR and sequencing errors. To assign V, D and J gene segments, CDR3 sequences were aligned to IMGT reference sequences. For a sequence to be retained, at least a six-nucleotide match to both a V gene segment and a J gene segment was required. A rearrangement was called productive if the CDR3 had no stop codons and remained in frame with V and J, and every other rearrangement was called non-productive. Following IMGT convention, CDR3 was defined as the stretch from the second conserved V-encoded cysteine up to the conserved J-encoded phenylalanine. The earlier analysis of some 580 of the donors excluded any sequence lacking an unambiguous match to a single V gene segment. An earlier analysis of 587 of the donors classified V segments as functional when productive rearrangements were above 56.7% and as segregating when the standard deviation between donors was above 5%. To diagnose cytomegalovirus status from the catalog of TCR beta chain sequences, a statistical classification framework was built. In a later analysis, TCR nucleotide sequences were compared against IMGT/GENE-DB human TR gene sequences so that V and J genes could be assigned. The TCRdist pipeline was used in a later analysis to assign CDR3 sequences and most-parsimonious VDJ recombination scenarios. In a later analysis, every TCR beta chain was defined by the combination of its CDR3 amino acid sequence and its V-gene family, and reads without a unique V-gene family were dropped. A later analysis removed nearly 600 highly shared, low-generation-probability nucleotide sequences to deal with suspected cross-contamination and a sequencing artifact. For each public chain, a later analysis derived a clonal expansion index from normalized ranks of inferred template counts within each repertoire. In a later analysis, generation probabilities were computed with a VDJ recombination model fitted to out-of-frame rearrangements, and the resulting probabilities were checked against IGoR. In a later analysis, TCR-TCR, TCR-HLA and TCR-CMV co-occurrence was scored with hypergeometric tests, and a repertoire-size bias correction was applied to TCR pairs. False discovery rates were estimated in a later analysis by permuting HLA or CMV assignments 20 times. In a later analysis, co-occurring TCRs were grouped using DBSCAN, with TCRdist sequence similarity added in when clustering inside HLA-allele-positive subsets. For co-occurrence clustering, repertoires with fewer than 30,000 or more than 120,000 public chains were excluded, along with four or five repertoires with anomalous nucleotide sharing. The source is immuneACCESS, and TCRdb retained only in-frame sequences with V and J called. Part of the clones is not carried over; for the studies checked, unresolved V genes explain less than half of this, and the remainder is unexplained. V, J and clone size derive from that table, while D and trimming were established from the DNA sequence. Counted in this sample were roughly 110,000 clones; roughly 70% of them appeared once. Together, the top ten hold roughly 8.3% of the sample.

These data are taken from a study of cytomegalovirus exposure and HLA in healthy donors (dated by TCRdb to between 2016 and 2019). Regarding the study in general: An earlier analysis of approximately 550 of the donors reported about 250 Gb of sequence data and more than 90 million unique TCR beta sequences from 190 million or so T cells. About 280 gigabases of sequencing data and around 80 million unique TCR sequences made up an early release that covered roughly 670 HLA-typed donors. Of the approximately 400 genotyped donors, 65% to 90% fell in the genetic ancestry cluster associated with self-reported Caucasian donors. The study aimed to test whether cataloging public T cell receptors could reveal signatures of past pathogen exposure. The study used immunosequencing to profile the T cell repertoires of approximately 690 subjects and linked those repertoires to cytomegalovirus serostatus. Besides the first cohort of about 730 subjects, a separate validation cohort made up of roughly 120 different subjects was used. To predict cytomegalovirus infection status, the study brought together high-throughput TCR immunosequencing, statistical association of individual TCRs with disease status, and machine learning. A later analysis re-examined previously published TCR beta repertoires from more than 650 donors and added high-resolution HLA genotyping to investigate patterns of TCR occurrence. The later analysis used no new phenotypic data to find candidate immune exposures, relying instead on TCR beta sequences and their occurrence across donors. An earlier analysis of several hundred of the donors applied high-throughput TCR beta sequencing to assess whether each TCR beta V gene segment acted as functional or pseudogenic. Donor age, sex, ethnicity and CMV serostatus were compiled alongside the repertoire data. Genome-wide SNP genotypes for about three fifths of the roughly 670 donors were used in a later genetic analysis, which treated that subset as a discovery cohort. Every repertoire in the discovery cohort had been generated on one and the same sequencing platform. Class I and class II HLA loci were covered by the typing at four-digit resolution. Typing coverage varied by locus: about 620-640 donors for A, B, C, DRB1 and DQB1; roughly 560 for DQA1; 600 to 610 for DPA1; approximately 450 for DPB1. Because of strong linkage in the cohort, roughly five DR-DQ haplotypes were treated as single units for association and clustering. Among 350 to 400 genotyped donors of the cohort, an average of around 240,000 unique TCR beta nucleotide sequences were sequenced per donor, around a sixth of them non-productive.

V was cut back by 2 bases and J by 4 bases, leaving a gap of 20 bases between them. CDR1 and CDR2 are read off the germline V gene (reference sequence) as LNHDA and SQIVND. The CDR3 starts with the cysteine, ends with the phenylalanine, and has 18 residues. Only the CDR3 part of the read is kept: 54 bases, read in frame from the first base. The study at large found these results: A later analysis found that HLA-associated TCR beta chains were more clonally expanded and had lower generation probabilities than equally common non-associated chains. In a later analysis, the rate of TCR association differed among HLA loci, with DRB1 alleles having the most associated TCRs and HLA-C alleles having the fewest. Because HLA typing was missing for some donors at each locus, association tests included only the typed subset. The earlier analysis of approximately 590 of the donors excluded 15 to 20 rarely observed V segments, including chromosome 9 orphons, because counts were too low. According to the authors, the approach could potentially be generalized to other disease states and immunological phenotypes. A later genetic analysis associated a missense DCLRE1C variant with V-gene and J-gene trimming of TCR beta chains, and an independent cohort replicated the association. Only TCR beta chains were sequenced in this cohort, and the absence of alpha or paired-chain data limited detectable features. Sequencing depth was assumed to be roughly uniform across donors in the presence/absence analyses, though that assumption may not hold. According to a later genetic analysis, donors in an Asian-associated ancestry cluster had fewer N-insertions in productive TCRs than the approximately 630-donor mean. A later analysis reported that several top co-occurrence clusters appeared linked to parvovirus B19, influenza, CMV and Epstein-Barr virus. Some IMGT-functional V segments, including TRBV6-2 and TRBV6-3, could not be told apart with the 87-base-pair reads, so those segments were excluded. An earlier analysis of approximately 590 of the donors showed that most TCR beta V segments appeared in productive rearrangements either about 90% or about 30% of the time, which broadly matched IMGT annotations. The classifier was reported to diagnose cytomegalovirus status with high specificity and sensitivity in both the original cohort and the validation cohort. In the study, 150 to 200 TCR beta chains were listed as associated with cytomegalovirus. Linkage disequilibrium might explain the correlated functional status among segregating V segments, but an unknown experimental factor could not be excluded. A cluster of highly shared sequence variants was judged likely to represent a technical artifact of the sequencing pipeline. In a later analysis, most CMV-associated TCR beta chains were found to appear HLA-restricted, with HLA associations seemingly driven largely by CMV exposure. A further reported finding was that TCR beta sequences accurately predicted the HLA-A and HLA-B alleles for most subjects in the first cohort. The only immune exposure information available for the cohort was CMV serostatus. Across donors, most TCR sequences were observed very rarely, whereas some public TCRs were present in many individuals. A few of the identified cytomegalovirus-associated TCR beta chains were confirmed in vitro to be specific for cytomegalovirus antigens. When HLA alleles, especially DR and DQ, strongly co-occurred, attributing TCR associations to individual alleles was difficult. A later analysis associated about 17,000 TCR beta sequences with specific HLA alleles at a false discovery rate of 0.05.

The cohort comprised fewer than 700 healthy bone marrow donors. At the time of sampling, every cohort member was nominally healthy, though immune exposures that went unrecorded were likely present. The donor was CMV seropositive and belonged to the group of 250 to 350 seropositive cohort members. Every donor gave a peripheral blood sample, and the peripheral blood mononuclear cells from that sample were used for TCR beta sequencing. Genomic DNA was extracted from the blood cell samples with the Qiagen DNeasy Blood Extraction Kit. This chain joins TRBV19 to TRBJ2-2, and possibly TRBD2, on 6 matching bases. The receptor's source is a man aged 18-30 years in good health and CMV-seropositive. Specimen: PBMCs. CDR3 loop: CASSIIPLGGVGTGELFF. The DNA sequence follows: TGTGCCAGTAGTATAATCCCCCTCGGGGGTGTCGGCACCGGGGAGCTGTTTTTT.